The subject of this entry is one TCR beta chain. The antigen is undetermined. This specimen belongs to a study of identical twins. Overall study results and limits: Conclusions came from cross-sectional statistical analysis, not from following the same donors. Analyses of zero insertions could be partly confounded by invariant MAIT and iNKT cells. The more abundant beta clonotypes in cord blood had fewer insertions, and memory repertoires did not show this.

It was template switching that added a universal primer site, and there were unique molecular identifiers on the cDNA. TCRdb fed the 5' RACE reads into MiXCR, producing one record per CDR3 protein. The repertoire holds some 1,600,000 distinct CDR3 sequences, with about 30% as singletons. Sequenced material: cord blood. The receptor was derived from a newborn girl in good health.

The CDR3 nucleotides are TGTGCCAGCAGCCAAGATTGGGGGAGCAATGAGCAGTTCTTC. This codes for CASSQDWGSNEQFF. J is TRBJ2-1 and V is TRBV4-2; D is possibly TRBD1 or TRBD2 (5 bases each). The germline CDR1 and CDR2 sequences are LGHNA and YNFKEQ. V gave up 0 bases and J gave up 6 bases, with 9 bases separating them. This CDR3 contains 14 residues.